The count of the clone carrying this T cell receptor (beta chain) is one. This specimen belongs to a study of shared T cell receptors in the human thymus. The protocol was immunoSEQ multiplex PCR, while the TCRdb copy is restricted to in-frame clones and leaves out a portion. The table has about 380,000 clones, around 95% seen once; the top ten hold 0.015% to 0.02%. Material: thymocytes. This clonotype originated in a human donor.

The DNA of the CDR3 is TGTGCCAGCAGTTTAGCAGCGGACACTGAAGCTTTCTTT. Its translation: CASSLAADTEAFF. The chain couples TRBV28 to TRBJ1-1, with D unresolved. The CDR3 is 13 residues long. Germline V gene lookup returns CDR1 MDHEN and CDR2 SYDVKM. Trimming removed 2 bases from V and 3 bases from J, with 7 bases in between.